What follows describes a single T cell receptor (beta chain). Antigen specificity is unknown. The data stem from a study of T cell responses to AZD1222 COVID-19 vaccine. Study findings and constraints: Of the AZD1222 recipients, only 6 or 7 were seropositive at baseline.

Assay used: immunoSEQ multiplex PCR; TCRdb lists only in-frame clones, some missing. The sample lists approximately 190,000 clones; about 94% were seen once. Germline CDR1 SGHNT, CDR2 YYREEE (reference sequence). The CDR3 covers 13 residues. V was shortened by 5 bases and J by 4 bases, with 12 bases between the two germline ends. The receptor's source is an adult in good health. The sample here was peripheral blood, taken on day 0 of AZD1222 vaccination. The V call is TRBV5-4, the J call TRBJ2-5; the D gene is possibly TRBD1 (5 bases). The CDR3 reads CASSPTESETQYF. The DNA of the CDR3 is TGTGCCAGCAGTCCGACAGAGTCAGAGACCCAGTACTTC.